This T cell receptor (beta chain) was sequenced in a study of CD8+CD57+ T cells in acquired aplastic anemia. The study's findings and limits: For CD8+ Simpson's diversity, patients and controls showed no significant difference. Patients and controls were found to share some 30 CD8+ CDR3 sequences.

Patients sequenced had flow cytometry evidence of CD8+CD57+ cell expansion. Each patient carried a diagnosis of severe acquired aplastic anemia. It was genomic DNA that served as the template for profiling TCR beta VDJ and CDR3. TCRdb reanalysed the reads using MiXCR and keeps one entry per CDR3 protein. Of under 350,000 distinct CDR3 sequences in the sample, roughly 61% were seen once. A remark on this clonotype: Its target is unknown.

The CDR3 runs to 16 residues. Trimming pared 3 bases from V and 3 bases from J, leaving 18 bases between. CDR1 and CDR2 from the germline V gene are SGHDN and FVKESK. The receptor was isolated from a human donor with aplastic anemia. What was sequenced was sorted CD4+, CD8+, or CD8+CD57+ T cells (not recorded which) from PBMCs. The chain recombines TRBV14 with TRBJ2-7, with D tentatively TRBD2 (6 bases). This chain's CDR3 is CASSHPGGSLSYEQYF. In DNA form, the CDR3 reads TGTGCCAGCAGCCACCCCGGGGGATCCCTTAGCTACGAGCAGTACTTC.